A single sample gave rise to the 30 T cell receptor beta chains below, sequenced in a study of blood T cell repertoires in COVID-19. Measured with immunoSEQ multiplex PCR; TCRdb has only the in-frame clones, and not every one. The sample yields 130,000 to 150,000 clones, approximately 83% seen once. Sequences were obtained from PBMCs or T cells enriched from blood (not recorded which). These receptors all stem from a man aged 50-60 years who had recovered from COVID-19.

J is TRBJ2-5 and V is TRBV5-1; 10 nucleotides align to TRBD1. J gave up 7 bases and V 4 bases, and 10 bases lay outside the gene matches. The CDR3 extends over 15 amino acids. The germline gives CDR1 SGHRS, CDR2 YFSETQ. Here the CDR3 DNA reads TGCGCCAGCAGCACCGACAGGGGGCTAGGTGGGACCCAGTACTTC. It yields the protein CASSTDRGLGGTQYF.

J is TRBJ1-1 and V is TRBV2, with 7 bases lining up with TRBD1. Looked up from germline, CDR1 is SNHLY and CDR2 is FYNNEI. The CDR3 contains 12 residues. V was clipped by 7 bases and J by 10 bases; unmatched bases: 9. As DNA, the CDR3 is TGTGCCAGCACCGAACAGGGGCTGGGAGCTTTCTTT. Translating gives CASTEQGLGAFF.

V and J are TRBV7-3 and TRBJ2-1, with D maybe TRBD2 (7 bases). V dropped 2 bases and J dropped 6 bases, with 11 bases sitting between them. The CDR3 has 14 residues. The V gene's germline CDR1 is SGHTA and CDR2 FQGTGA. The CDR3 DNA follows: TGTGCCAGCAGCTTATCCCGGGGGGCCAATGAGCAGTTCTTC. Its translation: CASSLSRGANEQFF.

The chain carries TRBV5-4 and TRBJ2-2; 8 bases fit TRBD1. Trimming removed 5 bases from V and 4 bases from J; junction bases left unmatched: 10. In germline, CDR1 is SGHNT, CDR2 YYREEE (reference sequence). CDR3 length equals 16 residues. CDR3 in amino acids: CASSSSGGRITGELFF. CDR3 DNA sequence: TGTGCCAGCAGTTCGTCAGGGGGCCGGATCACCGGGGAGCTGTTTTTT.

The chain carries TRBV5-6 and TRBJ1-4; D possibly corresponds to TRBD1 (6 bases). The V end was cut by 1 base, the J end by 8 bases, with 15 bases between. Germline CDR1 SGHDT, CDR2 YYEEEE. The CDR3 contains 15 residues. CDR3 sequence reads: CASSLNGGLQEKLFF. CDR3 coding DNA: TGTGCCAGCAGCTTGAACGGGGGGCTGCAAGAAAAACTGTTTTTT.

The chain employs TRBV18 and TRBJ1-2; D remains unclear. The V end lost 0 bases, the J end lost 9 bases, and 11 bases lay between the germline ends. Germline V CDR1 and CDR2: KGHSH, LQKENI. This CDR3 spans 13 amino acids. The CDR3 here is CASSPPGAGSYTF. CDR3 DNA sequence: TGTGCCAGCTCACCACCGGGTGCGGGTAGCTACACCTTC.

This clone appeared a single time. The gene calls are TRBV6-5 and TRBJ1-2; D is possibly TRBD1 (5 bases). V was shortened by 0 bases and J by 6 bases, with 17 bases between the two germline ends. This CDR3 is built from 16 residues. CDR1 and CDR2 (germline): MNHEY, SVGAGI. CDR3 sequence reads: CASSYSRRAQAHGYTF. CDR3 nucleotides: TGTGCCAGCAGTTACTCGAGGAGGGCACAGGCGCATGGCTACACCTTC.

The chain is built from TRBV5-1 and TRBJ1-2; the match to TRBD1 covers 8 bases. Germline V gene lookup returns CDR1 SGHRS and CDR2 YFSETQ. With V trimmed by 5 bases and J by 1 base, 4 bases remained unmatched. This CDR3 comprises 14 residues. The CDR3 region is CASRDREDNYGYTF. Here the CDR3 DNA reads TGCGCCAGCAGGGACAGGGAGGATAACTATGGCTACACCTTC.

V is TRBV7-9 and J is TRBJ2-5; 10 positions match TRBD1. This CDR3 contains 13 residues. The trim removed 6 bases at V and 5 bases at J, leaving 3 bases unmatched. CDR1 is SEHNR and CDR2 is FQNEAQ in the germline V gene (reference sequence). In DNA, the CDR3 is TGTGCCAGCAGAAGGACAGGGGGGGAGACCCAGTACTTC. This gives the protein CASRRTGGETQYF.

The chain recombines TRBV5-4 with TRBJ1-1; 9 nucleotides line up with TRBD1. The CDR3 sequence is 14 residues long. Trimming removed 7 bases from V and 1 base from J; junction bases left unmatched: 5. Germline V gene sequence: CDR1 SGHNT, CDR2 YYREEE (reference sequence). The CDR3 is CASGQGNTNTEAFF. CDR3 DNA: TGTGCCAGCGGACAGGGGAACACGAACACTGAAGCTTTCTTT.

The chain uses TRBV25-1 and TRBJ1-1; possibly TRBD1 for D (5 bases). The CDR3 consists of 13 residues. Germline V lookup: CDR1 MGHDK, CDR2 SYGVNS. V gave up 6 bases and J gave up 4 bases, with 12 bases separating them. The CDR3 protein is CASRAPRGTEAFF. The DNA of the CDR3 is TGTGCCAGCAGAGCGCCAAGGGGCACTGAAGCTTTCTTT.

The CDR3 here is CAISETGGGSYGYTF. The CDR3 DNA reads as TGTGCCATCAGTGAGACAGGGGGCGGATCCTATGGCTACACCTTC. This chain connects TRBV10-3 to TRBJ1-2, with 9 nucleotides matching TRBD1. The ends lost 2 bases at V and 4 bases at J; junction bases unmatched: 5. CDR3 length equals 15 residues. In germline, CDR1 is ENHRY, CDR2 SYGVKD.

The chain joins TRBV7-2 to TRBJ2-7; tentative D call: TRBD2 (6 bases). Germline V gene sequence: CDR1 SGHTA, CDR2 FQGNSA. V was shortened by 5 bases and J by 3 bases, with 14 bases between the two germline ends. The CDR3 sequence is 14 residues long. CDR3: CASSQGLANYEQYF. CDR3 DNA: TGTGCCAGCAGCCAGGGACTGGCGAACTACGAGCAGTACTTC.

The chain employs TRBV6-5 and TRBJ2-5, with TRBD1 matching over 8 bases. Per the germline V gene, CDR1 is MNHEY and CDR2 is SVGAGI. CDR3 length equals 14 residues. V lost 9 bases to trimming and J lost 2 bases; unmatched junction nucleotides: 8. CDR3 sequence: CASAGTGYQETQYF. The CDR3 region has the DNA TGTGCCAGTGCCGGGACAGGTTATCAAGAGACCCAGTACTTC.

The genes are TRBV19 and TRBJ2-3, with a tentative D call TRBD1 (6 bases). Germline V gene data show CDR1 as LNHDA and CDR2 as SQIVND (reference sequence). The CDR3 has 14 residues. Trimming left V 5 bases short and J 1 base short, with 10 bases between. CDR3 in DNA: TGTGCCAGTAGTTCTGAGGGGGGCACAGATACGCAGTATTTT. Protein: CASSSEGGTDTQYF.

This chain uses TRBV10-3 with TRBJ1-1; D not certain. CDR3 size: 16 residues. Trimming pared 6 bases from V and 0 bases from J, leaving 17 bases between. CDR1 is ENHRY, CDR2 SYGVKD, per germline. CDR3 sequence reads: CAIRPALREMNTEAFF. Written as DNA, the CDR3 is TGTGCCATCAGACCCGCCTTAAGGGAGATGAACACTGAAGCTTTCTTT.

V gene TRBV6-4 combines with J gene TRBJ2-1; 12 bases agree with TRBD2. CDR1 and CDR2 from the germline V gene are MRHNA and SNTAGT. The CDR3 loop spans 13 amino acids. V gave up 6 bases and J gave up 7 bases; unmatched junction bases: 1. CDR3 nucleotide sequence: TGTGCCAGCAGCACTAGCGGGGGGAATGAGCAGTTCTTC. It encodes CASSTSGGNEQFF.

The CDR3 reads CASSPYRSTNTEAFF. CDR3 DNA sequence: TGTGCCAGCAGCCCCTACAGGTCTACGAACACTGAAGCTTTCTTT. V is TRBV7-2 and J is TRBJ1-1; TRBD1 is a possible D gene (5 bases). This CDR3 comprises 15 residues. Germline CDR1 is SGHTA and CDR2 is FQGNSA. V was pared by 5 bases and J by 1 base, with 14 bases between.

The V and J genes are TRBV6-5 and TRBJ1-6, with a tentative D call TRBD1 (6 bases). V was trimmed by 2 bases and J by 14 bases, leaving 13 bases between them. The CDR3 loop spans 13 amino acids. Germline V gene sequence: CDR1 MNHEY, CDR2 SVGAGI. This chain's CDR3 is CASSYRAEGALHF. Written as DNA, the CDR3 is TGTGCCAGCAGTTACCGGGCTGAGGGGGCCCTCCACTTT.

The chain couples TRBV6-5 to TRBJ1-2, with D possibly matching TRBD1 (6 bases). Trimming removed 5 bases at V and 2 bases at J, with 9 bases between. CDR3 length equals 13 residues. Per the germline V gene, CDR1 is MNHEY and CDR2 is SVGAGI. This chain's CDR3 is CASSLQGNYGYTF. CDR3 in DNA: TGTGCCAGCAGTCTACAGGGCAACTATGGCTACACCTTC.

This rearrangement joins TRBV10-1 to TRBJ1-4, with D possibly being TRBD1 (5 bases). V was cut by 4 bases and J by 4 bases, with 10 bases left in between. CDR1 is WNHNN and CDR2 is SYGVQD in the germline V gene (reference sequence). The CDR3 extends over 14 amino acids. Written as DNA, the CDR3 is TGCGCCAGCAGTGCTAGGACACATAATGAAAAACTGTTTTTT. Its protein is CASSARTHNEKLFF.

The chain has TRBV6-2 or TRBV6-3 and TRBJ2-1; the D gene is possibly TRBD1 (6 bases). Germline values: CDR1 MNHEY, CDR2 SVGEGT. Trimming cost V 5 bases and J 3 bases, with 8 bases left between them. The CDR3 spans 13 residues. CDR3 bases: TGTGCCAGCAGTCGGGACAACTACAATGAGCAGTTCTTC. Encoded protein: CASSRDNYNEQFF.

Comments on this clone: At one of its ends the junction is not consistent with the germline gene, which may arise from a read error. The genes are TRBV5-5 and TRBJ1-2; TRBD1 matches 7 bases. The CDR3 is 10 residues long. CDR1 SGHKS and CDR2 YYEKEE come from the germline V gene (reference sequence). CDR3 in amino acids: CASSNNRGHF. In DNA form, the CDR3 reads TGTGCCAGCAGCAACAACAGGGGACACTTC.

This clone was seen more than once but under ten times. The chain combines TRBV19 with TRBJ1-1, with D possibly TRBD1 on 5 matching bases. CDR1 is LNHDA and CDR2 is SQIVND in the germline V gene (reference sequence). V was trimmed by 4 bases and J by 4 bases, leaving 10 bases between them. This CDR3 is built from 13 residues. In nucleotides, the CDR3 is TGTGCCAGTAGTACGGGGAGGGGCACTGAAGCTTTCTTT. Protein sequence: CASSTGRGTEAFF.

This clone is a singleton in its sample. The V and J genes are TRBV6-1 and TRBJ2-5; 7 bases align to TRBD2. The V segment lost 2 bases and the J segment 1 base; nucleotides outside the gene matches: 1. The CDR3 consists of 14 residues. Germline assignment: CDR1 MNHNS and CDR2 SASEGT. CDR3 DNA sequence: TGTGCCAGCAGTGAAACGGGGGGCCAAGAGACCCAGTACTTC. Protein: CASSETGGQETQYF.

The chain combines TRBV3-1 (or the pseudogene TRBV3-2) with TRBJ1-1; possibly TRBD1 for D (6 bases). V lost 5 bases and J 4 bases, leaving 17 bases between the germline ends. Germline CDR1 reads LGHDT; CDR2 reads YNNKEL (reference sequence). This CDR3 is built from 15 residues. CDR3: CASSEQGSGATEAFF. The CDR3 region has the DNA TGTGCCAGCAGCGAACAGGGATCCGGGGCCACTGAAGCTTTCTTT.

The gene calls are TRBV12-3 or TRBV12-4 and TRBJ2-7; possible D gene TRBD2, 5 bases. CDR3 length: 13 residues. The V and J ends lost 3 bases and 6 bases respectively, with 12 bases between them. In DNA, the CDR3 is TGTGCCAGCAGTTTCCAGAGCGGCATCGAGCAGTACTTC. Protein sequence: CASSFQSGIEQYF.

This clone was detected only once. This chain links TRBV7-9 with TRBJ2-1; 13 bases agree with TRBD2. CDR3 length equals 16 residues. The trim removed 5 bases at V and 4 bases at J, leaving 5 bases unmatched. From germline, CDR1 is SEHNR and CDR2 FQNEAQ (reference sequence). In DNA form, the CDR3 reads TGTGCCAGCAGCCCGACTAGCGGGGGGCAATACAATGAGCAGTTCTTC. Translation gives CASSPTSGGQYNEQFF.

This clone was seen once. The CDR3 sequence: CASSYSAETNEKLFF. Here the CDR3 DNA reads TGTGCCAGCAGTTACTCGGCCGAAACTAATGAAAAACTGTTTTTT. The chain recombines TRBV6-5 with TRBJ1-4; D is undetermined. Per germline, CDR1 MNHEY and CDR2 SVGAGI. CDR3 length: 15 amino acids. Trimming took 0 bases from V and 1 from J, leaving 6 bases between them.

The V and J genes are TRBV2 and TRBJ2-2, with D unresolved. V lost 4 bases to trimming and J lost 3 bases, with 3 bases between them. Per the germline V gene, CDR1 is SNHLY and CDR2 is FYNNEI. The CDR3 consists of 12 residues. The DNA for the CDR3 is TGTGCCAGCAGTGTATACACCGGGGAGCTGTTTTTT. Translated, it gives CASSVYTGELFF. Full variable domain (outside the CDR3, taken from reference TRBV2 and TRBJ2-2): EPEVTQTPSHQVTQMGQEVILRCVPISNHLYFYWYRQILGQKVEFLVSFYNNEISEKSEIFDDQFSVERPDGSNFTLKIRSTKLEDSAMYFCASSVYTGELFFGEGSRLTVL.